Following are 21 T cell receptor beta chains from one sample sequenced in a study of shared clonotypes between healthy human individuals. The table came from immunoSEQ multiplex PCR; TCRdb's copy has only in-frame clones and leaves some out. Of around 440,000 clones listed, roughly 80% were seen once; the top ten hold 9.5% to 15%. Material: PBMCs. The receptors shown here come from a woman aged 40 to 50 in good health. Some clones in this sample may be carry-over from other donors' samples.

The genes are TRBV9 and TRBJ2-3, with D maybe TRBD2 (6 bases). Germline values: CDR1 SGDLS, CDR2 YYNGEE. CDR3 size: 13 residues. V shed 1 base and J shed 6 bases, with 9 bases lying between them. DNA of the CDR3: TGTGCCAGCAGCGTACCCGGGAGCGATACGCAGTATTTT. As protein: CASSVPGSDTQYF.

This clone has just a few counts. The chain has TRBV14 and TRBJ2-3; unclear D gene. V dropped 1 base and J dropped 7 bases, with 15 bases sitting between them. The CDR3 spans 15 residues. Germline V gives CDR1 SGHDN, CDR2 FVKESK. The chain's CDR3 is CASSQGQAGIYTQYF. The CDR3 DNA sequence: TGTGCCAGCAGCCAAGGGCAGGCCGGAATCTATACGCAGTATTTT.

V usage is TRBV11-3 and J usage is TRBJ2-7; 7 bases align to TRBD1. The V gene end was trimmed by 1 base and the J gene end by 3 bases; junction bases not matched to a gene: 6. The CDR3 loop spans 15 amino acids. Germline lookup yields CDR1 SGHNT and CDR2 YENEEA. The CDR3 loop reads CASSLAWGQNYEQYF. CDR3 DNA sequence: TGTGCCAGCAGCTTAGCCTGGGGACAGAACTACGAGCAGTACTTC. Using reference TRBV11-3 and TRBJ2-7 for the parts outside the CDR3, the full variable domain is EAGVVQSPRYKIIEKKQPVAFWCNPISGHNTLYWYLQNLGQGPELLIRYENEEAVDDSQLPKDRFSAERLKGVDSTLKIQPAELGDSAVYLCASSLAWGQNYEQYFGPGTRLTVT.

The chain carries TRBV2 and TRBJ2-3; D call uncertain. Trimming took off 0 bases at V and 4 bases at J, with 8 bases between the two ends. This CDR3 has 14 residues. Germline V gene data show CDR1 as SNHLY and CDR2 as FYNNEI. The CDR3 reads CASSEAERSDTQYF. In DNA form, the CDR3 reads TGTGCCAGCAGTGAAGCAGAGCGTTCAGATACGCAGTATTTT.

This chain connects TRBV7-9 to TRBJ2-1; 15 bases match TRBD2. The junction had 6 bases not matched to a gene; V was cut back by 1 base and J by 8 bases. Per the germline V gene, CDR1 is SEHNR and CDR2 is FQNEAQ (reference sequence). The CDR3 has 17 residues. CDR3 protein: CASSLGTSGRASDEQFF. Here the CDR3 DNA reads TGTGCCAGCAGCTTAGGGACTAGCGGGAGGGCCTCGGATGAGCAGTTCTTC.

The chain uses TRBV19 and TRBJ2-1; 11 nucleotides line up with TRBD1. Germline CDR1 LNHDA, CDR2 SQIVND (reference sequence). The CDR3 sequence is 15 residues long. Trimming cost V 3 bases and J 5 bases; bases outside gene matches: 3. CDR3 sequence (DNA): TGTGCCAGTAGTATGGGGACAGGGGGAAACAATGAGCAGTTCTTC. It yields the protein CASSMGTGGNNEQFF.

This clone was seen a single time. V is TRBV28 and J is TRBJ2-7; 10 nucleotides agree with TRBD1. Per the germline V gene, CDR1 is MDHEN and CDR2 is SYDVKM. CDR3 length: 18 residues. The trim removed 4 bases at V and 2 bases at J, leaving 14 bases unmatched. As DNA, the CDR3 is TGTGCCAGCAGTTCGACAGGGGGCGAACCCACCTTCACCTACGAGCAGTACTTC. The encoded protein is CASSSTGGEPTFTYEQYF.

This clone occurred once. The rearrangement uses TRBV5-1 and TRBJ2-1; weak D call: TRBD2 (5 bases). The ends were cut back, 1 base at V and 0 bases at J, with 14 bases in the middle. Germline lookup yields CDR1 SGHRS and CDR2 YFSETQ. The CDR3 spans 17 residues. The CDR3 bases are TGCGCCAGCAGCTTGATTGGCGGGCTTAGCTCCTACAATGAGCAGTTCTTC. Encoded protein: CASSLIGGLSSYNEQFF.

This chain links TRBV7-6 with TRBJ1-3; D remains ambiguous. V lost 3 bases and J lost 8, with 17 bases in between. Looked up from germline, CDR1 is SGHVS and CDR2 is FNYEAQ. The CDR3 sequence is 15 residues long. The CDR3 sequence is CASSFGQAAVDTIYF. CDR3 coding DNA: TGTGCCAGCAGCTTCGGGCAGGCGGCCGTGGACACCATATATTTT.

Note on this clone: With a far larger clone one base away, a read error is the likely cause. This chain connects TRBV18 to TRBJ1-6, with D tentatively TRBD1 (5 bases). CDR1 and CDR2 from the germline V gene are KGHSH and LQKENI. The CDR3 is 12 residues long. CDR3: CACSPGNSPLHF. In nucleotides, the CDR3 is TGTGCCTGCTCACCAGGGAATTCACCCCTCCACTTT.

J is TRBJ2-7 and V is TRBV4-3; 7 bases map to TRBD1. Germline CDR1 LGHNA, CDR2 YSLEER. The CDR3 contains 17 residues. J lost 2 bases, V lost 5 bases, and 15 bases had no gene match. The CDR3 protein is CASSENLDRVVPYEQYF. As DNA, the CDR3 is TGCGCCAGCAGCGAAAACCTCGACAGGGTGGTTCCCTACGAGCAGTACTTC.

As regards this clone: Since a much larger clone is just one base distant, this may be a read error. This chain links TRBV5-1 with TRBJ2-3; possible D gene TRBD2, 6 bases. The germline V gene encodes CDR1 SGHRS and CDR2 YFSETQ. This CDR3 is 15 amino acids long. The chain's CDR3 is CASSSGGLDTDTQCF. DNA of the CDR3: TGCGCCAGCAGCTCCGGGGGATTGGACACAGATACGCAGTGTTTT.

V is TRBV28 and J is TRBJ1-4; D is uncertain. V was shortened by 4 bases and J by 7 bases, with 10 bases between the two germline ends. CDR3 length: 13 amino acids. Germline assignment: CDR1 MDHEN and CDR2 SYDVKM. The CDR3 DNA follows: TGTGCCAGCAGTTCCTCCGGGGTTGAAAAACTGTTTTTT. This gives the protein CASSSSGVEKLFF.

The chain combines TRBV6-5 with TRBJ2-7; the D is unclear. Trimming stripped 0 bases from V and 6 bases from J, with 12 bases between. CDR1 is MNHEY, CDR2 SVGAGI, per germline. The CDR3 runs 14 residues. CDR3 bases: TGTGCCAGCAGTTACTCGGGCAGGAGATTCGAGCAGTACTTC. It translates to CASSYSGRRFEQYF.

V is TRBV20-1 and J is TRBJ2-5; no clear D. CDR3 length equals 9 residues. CDR1 is DFQATT and CDR2 is SNEGSKA in the germline V gene (reference sequence). In DNA form, the CDR3 reads TGCCGCAGGCTAGAGACCCAGTACTTC. Its protein product is CRRLETQYF.

Regarding this clone: It is likely a read error: a sequence one base away is far more abundant. The chain has TRBV6-4 and TRBJ2-2; D perhaps matches TRBD2 (6 bases). CDR3 length: 13 amino acids. CDR1 and CDR2 (germline): MRHNA, SNTAGT. The CDR3 is CASSDSDTGGLFF. For the CDR3, the DNA is TGTGCCAGCAGTGACTCTGACACCGGGGGGCTGTTTTTT.

The CDR3 loop reads CASSLLEGNTIYF. As DNA, the CDR3 is TGTGCCAGCAGCTTATTGGAAGGGAACACCATATATTTT. V and J are TRBV7-9 and TRBJ1-3; no firm D call. In germline, CDR1 is SEHNR, CDR2 FQNEAQ (reference sequence). With 2 bases removed from V and 7 bases from J, the gap between germline ends came to 9 bases. The CDR3 sequence is 13 residues long.

The gene calls are TRBV18 and TRBJ1-4; TRBD1 matches 9 bases. Germline trimming cut 3 bases from V and 4 bases from J; bases unmatched to any gene: 6. The germline V gene encodes CDR1 KGHSH and CDR2 LQKENI. The CDR3 has 16 amino acids. Here the CDR3 DNA reads TGTGCCAGCTCACCGCGATTGGGACAGGGTAATGAAAAACTGTTTTTT. Its protein product is CASSPRLGQGNEKLFF. Full variable domain (rest looked up from reference TRBV18 and TRBJ1-4): NAGVMQNPRHLVRRRGQEARLRCSPMKGHSHVYWYRQLPEEGLKFMVYLQKENIIDESGMPKERFSAEFPKEGPSILRIQQVVRGDSAAYFCASSPRLGQGNEKLFFGSGTQLSVL.

The V and J genes are TRBV28 and TRBJ1-4; 10 bases align to TRBD1. V dropped 6 bases and J dropped 10; count of bases not matched to a gene: 20. CDR3 length equals 18 residues. Germline CDR1 is MDHEN and CDR2 is SYDVKM. CDR3 residues: CASRPTGGAVAPYLKLFF. The DNA for the CDR3 is TGTGCCAGCAGGCCGACAGGGGGCGCGGTAGCCCCTTACCTAAAACTGTTTTTT.

The chain recombines TRBV7-3 with TRBJ2-7; 11 nucleotides agree with TRBD1. The CDR3 covers 15 residues. Germline trimming cut 11 bases from V and 2 bases from J; bases unmatched to any gene: 11. In germline, CDR1 is SGHTA, CDR2 FQGTGA. CDR3 amino acids: CAGKAGTGGAYEQYF. The CDR3, as DNA: TGTGCCGGCAAAGCCGGGACAGGGGGGGCCTACGAGCAGTACTTC.

Comment on this clone: A far larger clone lies a single base away; this is likely a read error. The V call is TRBV9, the J call TRBJ1-1; 12 nucleotides agree with TRBD1. The CDR3 extends over 14 amino acids. Germline assignment: CDR1 SGDLS and CDR2 YYNGEE. In nucleotides, the CDR3 is TGTGCCAGCGGCGTGGGGACAGGGGGCTCCGAGGCTTTCTTT. Translation: CASGVGTGGSEAFF.